These T cell receptor beta chains were read from a single sample in a study of OX40 agonist ivuxolimab in advanced cancers. Produced via immunoSEQ multiplex PCR; TCRdb's table is partial and in-frame only. This table has tens of thousands of clones, more than 75% appearing once. Source: CD4+ or CD8+ T cells sorted from blood, taken in a trial of the OX40 agonist ivuxolimab. Receptor source: an adult with an advanced solid tumor such as melanoma, head and neck, liver or kidney cancer. CDR3s include the opening cysteine and the closing phenylalanine or tryptophan. A D gene is named only where the DNA matches it firmly. The size field is filled for only some rows; it gives once, few, many or a size class.

NA,TRBV25-1,NA,TRBJ2-7,CASTFSYEQYF,TGTGCCAGCACCTTCTCCTACGAGCAGTACTTC
NA,TRBV10-1,NA,TRBJ2-5,CASSEQGSDETQYF,TGCGCCAGCAGTGAACAGGGCTCGGATGAGACCCAGTACTTC
TRBD1,TRBV7-9,NA,TRBJ1-1,CASSDRQGIGAFF,TGTGCCAGCAGCGATAGACAGGGGATTGGTGCTTTCTTT
NA,TRBV6-5,NA,TRBJ1-5,CASKLGSNQPQHF,TGTGCCAGCAAATTAGGTAGCAATCAGCCCCAGCATTTT
NA,TRBV7-6,NA,TRBJ2-7,CASSPSGSSYEQYF,TGTGCCAGCAGCCCCTCGGGCAGTTCCTACGAGCAGTACTTC
NA,TRBV10-3,NA,TRBJ1-1,CAISESRGSLGAFF,TGTGCCATCAGTGAGTCTAGGGGCAGTCTGGGGGCTTTCTTT
NA,TRBV9,once,TRBJ2-1,CASSVGTPYNEQFF,TGTGCCAGCAGCGTGGGGACACCTTACAATGAGCAGTTCTTC
NA,TRBV6-5,NA,TRBJ1-4,CASSSREAFTEKLFF,TGTGCCAGCAGTTCCCGGGAGGCCTTTACTGAAAAACTGTTTTTT
NA,TRBV5-1,NA,TRBJ2-5,CASSGGIQETQYF,TGCGCCAGCAGTGGGGGGATACAAGAGACCCAGTACTTC
NA,TRBV16,NA,TRBJ1-1,CASSQSMAAENTEAFF,TGTGCCAGCAGCCAATCGATGGCCGCTGAGAACACTGAAGCTTTCTTT
NA,TRBV13,NA,TRBJ2-6,CASGTSGANVLTF,TGTGCCAGCGGGACCTCTGGGGCCAACGTCCTGACTTTC
NA,TRBV14,NA,TRBJ2-2,CASSQDRLTTGELFF,TGTGCCAGCAGCCAAGATCGATTAACCACCGGGGAGCTGTTTTTT
NA,TRBV12-5,NA,TRBJ2-5,CASGLGGEYWETQYF,TGTGCTAGTGGCCTAGGCGGGGAGTATTGGGAGACCCAGTACTTC
TRBD1,TRBV11-3,NA,TRBJ2-1,CASSGSTGTFDEQFF,TGTGCCAGCAGCGGGTCGACAGGGACCTTCGATGAGCAGTTCTTC
NA,TRBV10-2,NA,TRBJ1-5,CASRAGGGEQPQHF,TGCGCCAGCAGGGCCGGGGGCGGTGAACAGCCCCAGCATTTT
NA,TRBV6-1,few,TRBJ2-3,CASISLTSTDTQYF,TGTGCCAGCATCTCCTTGACTAGCACAGATACGCAGTATTTT
TRBD1,TRBV5-4,once,TRBJ2-7,CASSRDSVEQYF,TGTGCCAGCAGCCGGGACAGTGTCGAGCAGTACTTC
NA,TRBV5-6,NA,TRBJ2-7,CASSPSPGHLSYEQYF,TGTGCCAGCAGCCCATCTCCGGGACACCTTTCCTACGAGCAGTACTTC
NA,TRBV28,NA,TRBJ2-5,CASSPVGASQETQYF,TGTGCCAGCAGTCCCGTCGGGGCATCTCAAGAGACCCAGTACTTC
TRBD2,TRBV6-6,NA,TRBJ2-4,CASSNAAWGGKNIQYF,TGTGCCAGCAGTAACGCTGCCTGGGGGGGCAAAAACATTCAGTACTTC
TRBD2,TRBV6-5,NA,TRBJ2-3,CASSRTSGHTDTQYF,TGTGCCAGCAGCCGGACTAGTGGTCACACAGATACGCAGTATTTT
NA,TRBV6-5,NA,TRBJ2-7,CASSYSTGTNEQYF,TGTGCCAGCAGTTACTCCACCGGGACAAACGAGCAGTACTTC
NA,TRBV27,NA,TRBJ1-1,CASSLAGEGEAFF,TGTGCCAGCAGTTTAGCAGGGGAGGGAGAAGCTTTCTTT
TRBD2,TRBV7-8,NA,TRBJ2-5,CASSLTSGGTGETQYF,TGTGCCAGCAGCTTGACTAGCGGGGGGACAGGGGAGACCCAGTACTTC
TRBD2,TRBV7-9,NA,TRBJ2-7,CASLLDSPTSGAGYEQYF,TGTGCCAGCCTACTAGACAGTCCTACTAGCGGTGCAGGCTACGAGCAGTACTTC
NA,TRBV28,few,TRBJ1-2,CASSLPQGLPYGYTF,TGTGCCAGCAGTCTCCCCCAGGGCCTCCCTTATGGCTACACCTTC
NA,TRBV28,NA,TRBJ1-2,CASSLVIGMVNYGYTF,TGTGCCAGCAGTTTAGTCATTGGGATGGTTAACTATGGCTACACCTTC
TRBD2,TRBV7-8,NA,TRBJ2-2,CASSLVVSGGAYTGELFF,TGTGCCAGCAGCTTAGTTGTTAGCGGGGGGGCTTACACCGGGGAGCTGTTTTTT
NA,TRBV9,NA,TRBJ1-1,CASSGSEGTEAFF,TGTGCCAGCAGTGGCTCCGAGGGGACTGAAGCTTTCTTT
NA,TRBV28,NA,TRBJ1-4,CASSTLVGGAPNEKLFF,TGTGCCAGCAGTACGCTTGTTGGGGGAGCGCCTAATGAAAAACTGTTTTTT
NA,TRBV2,NA,TRBJ2-1,CASSEAYEQFF,TGTGCCAGCAGTGAAGCCTATGAGCAGTTCTTC
NA,TRBV4-1,NA,TRBJ1-3,CASSQRSGSGNTIYF,TGCGCCAGCAGCCAGAGAAGCGGATCTGGAAACACCATATATTTT
NA,TRBV29-1,few,TRBJ2-1,CSVGGFSYNEQFF,TGCAGCGTTGGGGGATTCTCCTACAATGAGCAGTTCTTC
NA,TRBV5-5,NA,TRBJ2-7,CASSLAWGGSDEQYF,TGTGCCAGCAGCTTGGCCTGGGGTGGTAGCGACGAGCAGTACTTC
NA,TRBV10-2,NA,TRBJ1-1,CASTGNTEAFF,TGCGCCAGCACCGGGAACACTGAAGCTTTCTTT
NA,TRBV10-1,NA,TRBJ1-1,CASSNPWNTEAFF,TGCGCCAGCAGTAATCCCTGGAACACTGAAGCTTTCTTT